A single T cell receptor (beta chain) is shown here with its context. The antigen remains undetermined. The PCR contained 60 Vbeta and 13 Jbeta primers. Profiling relied on immunoSEQ multiplex PCR, and the TCRdb table lists in-frame clones only, not all of them. The sample has some 120,000 clones, less than 85% seen once. These data belong to a study of cytomegalovirus exposure and HLA in healthy donors. Broader study findings: A later analysis revealed that TCR association rates differed between HLA loci, peaking at DRB1 and bottoming out at HLA-C. Later analysis showed most CMV-associated TCR beta chains appearing HLA-restricted. When analyzed later, a missense DCLRE1C variant was found to be linked to TCR beta V- and J-gene trimming. Relative to the approximately 670-donor mean, N-insertions were reportedly fewer in an Asian-associated ancestry cluster in a later analysis.

CDR1 is SGHRS and CDR2 is YFSETQ in the germline V gene. There are 14 residues in the CDR3. V lost 4 bases and J lost 4; bases outside the gene matches: 7. The chain links TRBV5-1 to TRBJ1-1; TRBD1 matches at 7 bases. The sample consisted of PBMCs. This TCR was recovered from a woman in her 40s in good health and CMV-seropositive. CDR3 residues: CASSPTAGGTEAFF. Written as DNA, the CDR3 is TGCGCCAGCAGCCCGACGGCAGGGGGCACTGAAGCTTTCTTT. The whole variable domain, remainder taken from reference TRBV5-1 and TRBJ1-1, is KAGVTQTPRYLIKTRGQQVTLSCSPISGHRSVSWYQQTPGQGLQFLFEYFSETQRNKGNFPGRFSGRQFSNSRSEMNVSTLELGDSALYLCASSPTAGGTEAFFGQGTRLTVV.